This entry concerns a single T cell receptor (beta chain). Its target is not known. Repertoires were generated with immunoSEQ multiplex PCR, while TCRdb's copy carries only in-frame clones and drops some. This table has fewer than 800,000 clones, about 90% appearing once. This CDR3 contains 16 residues. With 6 bases clipped from V and 7 bases from J, the junction kept 10 bases outside the gene matches. In germline, CDR1 is MNHEY, CDR2 SMNVEV (reference sequence). Treatment indicated: around 19 received Ad26.COV2.S at low or high dose, single or two shots; about five received placebo; per-sample allocation not given. It was on day 63 after the first vaccine or placebo injection that samples were taken. This entry is derived from a study of Ad26.COV2.S vaccination and SARS-CoV-2 variants. Whole-study context: A COV1001 Ad26.COV2.S trial-arm participant provided the sample. The authors gave Ad26.COV2.S intramuscularly, either once or twice 56 days apart.

Notes on the study in general: Comparability of non-spike TCR breadth was observed across vaccine and placebo recipients.

The sequencing here drew on peripheral blood, taken in a trial of Ad26.COV2.S vaccine versus placebo. The receptor's source is a person aged 18-60 years who received the Ad26.COV2.S COVID-19 vaccine or a placebo. The chain couples TRBV27 to TRBJ2-1; 12 bases fit TRBD2. The CDR3 loop is CASSSRLAGGPNEQFF. Written as DNA, the CDR3 is TGTGCCAGCAGCTCTCGGCTAGCGGGAGGGCCGAATGAGCAGTTCTTC.